The next 23 T cell receptor beta chains were all read from a single sample in a study of control samples from healthy donors and cancer patients (dated by TCRdb to 2018 to 2021). The library was generated by the immunoSEQ multiplex PCR assay. TCRdb holds this immuneACCESS table with in-frame rearrangements only. Some clones are missing; in checked studies, unresolved V genes explain under half, and the rest has no known cause. The sample table contains 170,000 or so clones; only one count was recorded for 90% to 95% of them. The top ten clones comprise more than 1.1% of the sample. The sequencing input was blood. The receptors were gathered from a man between 18 and 35 years old in good health.

This sequence joins TRBV5-1 and TRBJ2-2; D is possibly TRBD1 (5 bases). In germline, CDR1 is SGHRS, CDR2 YFSETQ. V lost 0 bases and J 6 bases, leaving 9 bases between the germline ends. The CDR3 loop spans 14 amino acids. The CDR3, as DNA: TGCGCCAGCAGCTTGGGGCAGGGCGCCGGGGAGCTGTTTTTT. It translates to CASSLGQGAGELFF.

The rearrangement uses TRBV3-1 (or the pseudogene TRBV3-2) and TRBJ1-1, with 7 bases fitting TRBD1. Germline CDR1 LGHDT, CDR2 YNNKEL (reference sequence). Trimming removed 1 base from V and 0 bases from J; junction bases left unmatched: 5. CDR3 length: 16 residues. CDR3 DNA: TGTGCCAGCAGCCAAGCAAGGGACAGATTGAACACTGAAGCTTTCTTT. Protein: CASSQARDRLNTEAFF.

V gene TRBV7-2 combines with J gene TRBJ1-5, with D unresolved. V was trimmed by 1 base and J by 5 bases, leaving 6 bases between them. Germline values: CDR1 SGHTA, CDR2 FQGNSA. CDR3 length equals 13 residues. The DNA of the CDR3 is TGTGCCAGCAGCTTAGGGGAGGATCAGCCCCAGCATTTT. Amino acids: CASSLGEDQPQHF.

The chain combines TRBV3-1 (or the pseudogene TRBV3-2) with TRBJ2-2; TRBD2 is a possible D gene (6 bases). The CDR3 is 17 amino acids. Germline values: CDR1 LGHDT, CDR2 YNNKEL (reference sequence). The V end was cut by 6 bases, the J end by 0 bases, with 17 bases between. The CDR3 region is CASRRGWGDANTGELFF. For the CDR3, the DNA is TGTGCCAGCAGACGGGGGTGGGGTGACGCGAACACCGGGGAGCTGTTTTTT.

The chain is built from TRBV4-2 and TRBJ2-2; 12 nucleotides match TRBD2. Germline loops: CDR1 LGHNA, CDR2 YNFKEQ. This CDR3 region has 19 residues. Trimming removed 0 bases from V and 4 bases from J; junction bases left unmatched: 9. The CDR3 here is CASSQESLAGGPTTGELFF. The CDR3 DNA sequence: TGTGCCAGCAGCCAAGAGTCCCTAGCGGGGGGGCCGACCACCGGGGAGCTGTTTTTT.

The chain carries TRBV4-1 and TRBJ2-1; D might be TRBD1 (7 bases). In germline, CDR1 is MGHRA, CDR2 YSYEKL. The CDR3 sequence is 16 residues long. Trimming stripped 6 bases from V and 7 bases from J, with 22 bases between. The CDR3 loop is CASRYTGEAGANEQFF. The CDR3 bases are TGCGCCAGCAGATATACAGGGGAGGCTGGTGCGAATGAGCAGTTCTTC.

The chain carries TRBV2 and TRBJ2-1, with 7 bases matching TRBD2. Germline V gene data show CDR1 as SNHLY and CDR2 as FYNNEI. The CDR3 is 14 amino acids. Losses at the gene ends were 3 bases for V and 2 bases for J; bases not matched to a gene: 1. CDR3 DNA sequence: TGTGCCAGCAGTGAGCGGGGGACCTACAATGAGCAGTTCTTC. Encoded protein: CASSERGTYNEQFF.

V gene TRBV28 combines with J gene TRBJ2-1; D gene unclear. Germline V gives CDR1 MDHEN, CDR2 SYDVKM. Deletions cut 2 bases from V and 6 bases from J, with 11 bases between. The CDR3 covers 14 residues. The DNA for the CDR3 is TGTGCCAGCAGTTTAGGACCATATCCCAATGAGCAGTTCTTC. Its protein product is CASSLGPYPNEQFF.

The chain employs TRBV11-2 and TRBJ1-3; D remains unclear. Germline V lookup: CDR1 SGHAT, CDR2 FQNNGV. This CDR3 has 15 amino acids. Trimming took 5 bases from V and 0 from J, leaving 11 bases between them. CDR3 nucleotides: TGTGCCAGCAGCCCCAACCGGGACTCTGGAAACACCATATATTTT. It codes for CASSPNRDSGNTIYF.

The chain carries TRBV2 and TRBJ1-4; 7 bases match TRBD1. This CDR3 comprises 14 residues. J gave up 3 bases and V 5 bases, and 3 bases lay outside the gene matches. Germline CDR1 is SNHLY and CDR2 is FYNNEI. CDR3 sequence: CASSYRGANEKLFF. In DNA form, the CDR3 reads TGTGCCAGCAGTTACAGGGGAGCTAATGAAAAACTGTTTTTT.

CDR3 residues: CASKGSKYGEAFF. In nucleotides, the CDR3 is TGTGCCAGTAAAGGGTCGAAATACGGTGAAGCTTTCTTT. V and J are TRBV6-5 and TRBJ1-1; no definite D call. This CDR3 region has 13 residues. V was trimmed by 9 bases and J by 7 bases, leaving 18 bases between them. Germline CDR1 MNHEY, CDR2 SVGAGI.

V usage is TRBV6-5 and J usage is TRBJ1-1, with unresolved D. CDR1 MNHEY and CDR2 SVGAGI come from the germline V gene. This CDR3 is 11 amino acids long. CDR3 DNA sequence: TGTGCGACCGGGTGGAACACTGAAGCTTTCTTT. Translated: CATGWNTEAFF.

This clone was seen a single time. The rearrangement uses TRBV6-5 and TRBJ2-5; D is undetermined. Germline CDR1 reads MNHEY; CDR2 reads SVGAGI. This CDR3 has 12 residues. The germline V and J ends were trimmed by 6 bases and 0 bases, with 5 bases remaining between them. The CDR3 coding sequence is TGTGCCAGCAGCCGGGACCAAGAGACCCAGTACTTC. Translation: CASSRDQETQYF.

This clone was seen only once. The rearrangement uses TRBV6-5 and TRBJ1-5; no reliable D call. Germline V lookup: CDR1 MNHEY, CDR2 SVGAGI. This CDR3 has 13 residues. Trimming took off 2 bases at V and 0 bases at J, with 2 bases between the two ends. CDR3 sequence: CASSYDSNQPQHF. DNA for the CDR3: TGTGCCAGCAGTTACGATAGCAATCAGCCCCAGCATTTT.

V is TRBV28 and J is TRBJ1-5; D ambiguous. Germline V gives CDR1 MDHEN, CDR2 SYDVKM. V was shortened by 3 bases and J by 3 bases, with 18 bases between the two germline ends. CDR3 length equals 17 residues. The CDR3 protein is CASSFYKPSRNNQPQHF. The CDR3 nucleotides read TGTGCCAGCAGTTTTTACAAACCGTCTAGGAACAATCAGCCCCAGCATTTT.

The chain is built from TRBV18 and TRBJ1-2; 9 nucleotides align to TRBD1. Trimming removed 6 bases from V and 4 bases from J; junction bases left unmatched: 6. In germline, CDR1 is KGHSH, CDR2 LQKENI. The CDR3 runs to 14 residues. CDR3 loop: CASSRTGEGYGYTF. The CDR3 coding sequence is TGTGCCAGCTCGCGGACAGGGGAGGGCTATGGCTACACCTTC.

The rearrangement uses TRBV5-5 and TRBJ1-5; D unresolved. CDR3 length equals 13 residues. Per germline, CDR1 SGHKS and CDR2 YYEKEE (reference sequence). Trimming cost V 3 bases and J 5 bases, with 9 bases left between them. The CDR3 coding sequence is TGTGCCAGCAGCTCTGGTCCTGATCAGCCCCAGCATTTT. This codes for CASSSGPDQPQHF. Combining the CDR3 with reference TRBV5-5 and TRBJ1-5 gives the whole variable domain DAGVTQSPTHLIKTRGQQVTLRCSPISGHKSVSWYQQVLGQGPQFIFQYYEKEERGRGNFPDRFSARQFPNYSSELNVNALLLGDSALYLCASSSGPDQPQHFGDGTRLSIL.

This chain joins TRBV19 and TRBJ2-3; D unresolved. CDR1 is LNHDA, CDR2 SQIVND, per germline (reference sequence). The CDR3 extends over 14 amino acids. V lost 11 bases and J 6 bases, leaving 21 bases between the germline ends. For the CDR3, the DNA is TGTGCCTCGAATAGGGCCTTCTCGATGGATACGCAGTATTTT. It translates to CASNRAFSMDTQYF. The full variable domain, in which reference TRBV19 and TRBJ2-3 provide the parts outside the CDR3, is DGGITQSPKYLFRKEGQNVTLSCEQNLNHDAMYWYRQDPGQGLRLIYYSQIVNDFQKGDIAEGYSVSREKKESFPLTVTSAQKNPTAFYLCASNRAFSMDTQYFGPGTRLTVL.

V is TRBV30 and J is TRBJ1-3; D gene ambiguous. V was clipped by 5 bases and J by 0 bases, with 14 bases between them. The CDR3 has 15 amino acids. CDR1 and CDR2 (germline): GTSNPN, SVGIG (reference sequence). The CDR3 nucleotides are TGTGCCTGGGGGAAGGGCAGGTTCTCTGGAAACACCATATATTTT. Its protein product is CAWGKGRFSGNTIYF.

The rearrangement joins TRBV9 to TRBJ2-3, with TRBD2 as a possible D gene (6 bases). The V and J ends lost 1 base and 5 bases respectively, with 11 bases between them. Per germline, CDR1 SGDLS and CDR2 YYNGEE. CDR3 length: 14 residues. CDR3 in DNA: TGTGCCAGCAGCGTAATGGCGGGACTAGATACGCAGTATTTT. Translation: CASSVMAGLDTQYF. The entire variable domain, with the rest obtained from reference TRBV9 and TRBJ2-3, is as follows: DSGVTQTPKHLITATGQRVTLRCSPRSGDLSVYWYQQSLDQGLQFLIQYYNGEERAKGNILERFSAQQFPDLHSELNLSSLELGDSALYFCASSVMAGLDTQYFGPGTRLTVL.

As concerns this clone: This sample includes further DNA sequences coding for the same CDR3. V and J are TRBV6-2 or TRBV6-3 and TRBJ1-1; D may be TRBD1 (5 bases). Trimming removed 6 bases at V and 8 bases at J, with 10 bases between. The CDR3 has 11 residues. Germline CDR1 MNHEY, CDR2 SVGEGT. The CDR3 sequence: CASSPGLEAFF. CDR3 coding DNA: TGTGCCAGCAGCCCGGGACTGGAAGCTTTCTTT.

This clone appeared once. The V and J genes are TRBV30 and TRBJ1-1; the match to TRBD1 covers 9 bases. Germline V CDR1 and CDR2: GTSNPN, SVGIG (reference sequence). The CDR3 covers 15 residues. The junction had 13 bases not matched to a gene; V was cut back by 8 bases and J by 3 bases. CDR3: CAGTNRGRGDTEAFF. CDR3 nucleotide sequence: TGTGCCGGGACCAACAGGGGGCGCGGAGACACTGAAGCTTTCTTT.

V gene TRBV9 combines with J gene TRBJ2-5, with D perhaps assigned TRBD1 or TRBD2 (5 bases each). The CDR3 runs 14 residues. CDR1 and CDR2 (germline): SGDLS, YYNGEE. Between the trimmed V and J ends, which lost 2 bases and 3 bases, there was a span of 11 bases. Written as DNA, the CDR3 is TGTGCCAGCAGCGTTTCCGGGACGGAAGAGACCCAGTACTTC. Translated: CASSVSGTEETQYF.